This TCR beta chain appears in the sequencing data of a study of blood T cells in healthy people across ages. Points on this clonotype: No antigen is known for it.

Primed by a sample-barcoded 5' primer and a J-beta primer mix, a second PCR proceeded for about 6 to 11 cycles. TCRdb passed the 5' RACE reads through MiXCR, listing each CDR3 protein once. The repertoire holds 1 million or so distinct CDR3 sequences, with 35% to 55% as singletons. Study-level results: With donor CMV status unknown, expanded clonotype changes were possibly confounded.

The sample providers were healthy Caucasian people from Russia, aged roughly 6 to 95. The CDR3 spans 15 residues. Trimming cost V 3 bases and J 7 bases; bases outside gene matches: 9. The TCR sequence derives from a woman aged 60-75 years in good health. The V and J genes are TRBV12-3 or TRBV12-4 and TRBJ2-1, with 7 bases lining up with TRBD1. Specimen: blood. CDR3 DNA sequence: TGTGCCAGCAGTTTCCCTCGGACAGGCAAAAATGAGCAGTTCTTC. As protein: CASSFPRTGKNEQFF.